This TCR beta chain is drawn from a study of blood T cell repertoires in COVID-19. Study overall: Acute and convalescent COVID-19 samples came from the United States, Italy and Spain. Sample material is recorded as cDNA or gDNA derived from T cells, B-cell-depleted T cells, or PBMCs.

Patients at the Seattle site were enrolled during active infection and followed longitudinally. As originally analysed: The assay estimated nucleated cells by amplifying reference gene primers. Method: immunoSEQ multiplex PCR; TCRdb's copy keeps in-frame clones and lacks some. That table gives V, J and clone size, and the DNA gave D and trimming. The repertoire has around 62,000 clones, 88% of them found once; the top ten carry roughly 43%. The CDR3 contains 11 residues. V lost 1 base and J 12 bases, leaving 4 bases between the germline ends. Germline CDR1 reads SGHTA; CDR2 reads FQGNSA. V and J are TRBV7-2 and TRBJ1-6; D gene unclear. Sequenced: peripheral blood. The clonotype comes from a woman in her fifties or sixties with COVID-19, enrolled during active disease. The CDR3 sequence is CASSLGEPLHF. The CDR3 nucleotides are TGTGCCAGCAGCTTAGGAGAACCCCTCCACTTT.